This is a list of T cell receptor beta chains from one sample in a study of regulatory dendritic cells for organ transplantation. Their cognate antigens are unknown. Profiling relied on immunoSEQ multiplex PCR, and the TCRdb table lists in-frame clones only, not all of them. This sample carries around 19,000 clones, 70% to 90% of them seen once, and the ten largest clones take 0.55% to 0.75%. The source material was naive CD4+ T cells from blood cultured with regulatory dendritic cells. The receptors here all came from a human donor in good health. The conserved cysteine and the conserved F or W are not part of the CDR3 here. Fields, in order: J gene, V gene, CDR3 protein.

TRBJ2-1 | TRBV5-1 | ASSLRDRLYNEQF
TRBJ1-4 | TRBV25-1 | ASSVPGTGGEKLF
TRBJ1-4 | TRBV5-1 | ASSPGQGAVSNEKLF
TRBJ1-2 | TRBV7-2 | ASSLDGDRPGGYT
TRBJ2-5 | TRBV2 | ASKGTSGGAWETQY
TRBJ2-7 | TRBV5-1 | ASSLAPASSYEQY
TRBJ1-1 | TRBV9 | ASSDRVWDTEAF
TRBJ2-3 | TRBV27 | ASSLGRGPDTQY
TRBJ2-7 | TRBV30 | AWSVPPGRYEQY
TRBJ1-2 | TRBV6-1 | ASSPQGVLYGYT